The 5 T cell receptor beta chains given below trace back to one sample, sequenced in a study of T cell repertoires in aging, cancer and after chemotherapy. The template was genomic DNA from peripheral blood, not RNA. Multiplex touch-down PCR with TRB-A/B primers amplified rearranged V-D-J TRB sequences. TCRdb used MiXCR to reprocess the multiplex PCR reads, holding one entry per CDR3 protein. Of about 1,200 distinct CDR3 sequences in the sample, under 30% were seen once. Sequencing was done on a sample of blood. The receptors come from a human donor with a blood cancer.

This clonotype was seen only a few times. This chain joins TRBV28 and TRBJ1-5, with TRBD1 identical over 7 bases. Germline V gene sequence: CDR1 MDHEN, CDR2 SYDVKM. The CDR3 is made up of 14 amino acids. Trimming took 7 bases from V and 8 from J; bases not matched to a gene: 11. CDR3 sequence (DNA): TGTGCCAGCACCAAAACTACAGGGGTTGAGCCCCAGCATTTT. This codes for CASTKTTGVEPQHF. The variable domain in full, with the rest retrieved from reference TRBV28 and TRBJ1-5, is DVKVTQSSRYLVKRTGEKVFLECVQDMDHENMFWYRQDPGLGLRLIYFSYDVKMKEKGDIPEGYSVSREKKERFSLILESASTNQTSMYLCASTKTTGVEPQHFGDGTRLSIL.

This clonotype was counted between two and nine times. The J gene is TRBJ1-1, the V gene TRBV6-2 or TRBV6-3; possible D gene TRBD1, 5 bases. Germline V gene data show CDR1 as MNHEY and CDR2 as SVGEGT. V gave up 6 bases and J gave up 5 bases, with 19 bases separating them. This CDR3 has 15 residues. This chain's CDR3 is CASRKPGPPGTEAFF. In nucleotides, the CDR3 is TGTGCCAGCAGGAAGCCAGGGCCACCGGGGACTGAAGCTTTCTTT.

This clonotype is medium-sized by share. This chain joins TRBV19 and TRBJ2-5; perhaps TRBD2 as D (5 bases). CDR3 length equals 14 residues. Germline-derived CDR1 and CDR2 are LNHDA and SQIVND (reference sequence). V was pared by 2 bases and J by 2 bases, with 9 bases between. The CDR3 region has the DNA TGTGCCAGTAGTATACAGCGAGGGCAAGAGACCCAGTACTTC. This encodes CASSIQRGQETQYF.

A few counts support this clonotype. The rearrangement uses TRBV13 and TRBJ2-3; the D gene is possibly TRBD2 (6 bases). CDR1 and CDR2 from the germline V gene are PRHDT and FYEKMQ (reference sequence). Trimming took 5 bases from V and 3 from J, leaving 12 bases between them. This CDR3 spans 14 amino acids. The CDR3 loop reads CASSHGTSTDTQYF. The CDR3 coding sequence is TGTGCCAGCAGCCACGGGACTTCAACAGATACGCAGTATTTT. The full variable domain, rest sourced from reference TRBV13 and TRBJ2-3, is AAGVIQSPRHLIKEKRETATLKCYPIPRHDTVYWYQQGPGQDPQFLISFYEKMQSDKGSIPDRFSAQQFSDYHSELNMSSLELGDSALYFCASSHGTSTDTQYFGPGTRLTVL.

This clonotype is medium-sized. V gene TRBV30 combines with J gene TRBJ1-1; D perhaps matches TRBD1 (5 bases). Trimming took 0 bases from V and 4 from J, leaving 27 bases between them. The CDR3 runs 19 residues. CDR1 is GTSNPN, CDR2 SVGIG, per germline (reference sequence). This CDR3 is CAWSVRVRDLWDLGTEAFF. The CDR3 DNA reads TGTGCCTGGAGTGTACGCGTCCGGGACCTGTGGGACTTGGGCACTGAAGCTTTCTTT.